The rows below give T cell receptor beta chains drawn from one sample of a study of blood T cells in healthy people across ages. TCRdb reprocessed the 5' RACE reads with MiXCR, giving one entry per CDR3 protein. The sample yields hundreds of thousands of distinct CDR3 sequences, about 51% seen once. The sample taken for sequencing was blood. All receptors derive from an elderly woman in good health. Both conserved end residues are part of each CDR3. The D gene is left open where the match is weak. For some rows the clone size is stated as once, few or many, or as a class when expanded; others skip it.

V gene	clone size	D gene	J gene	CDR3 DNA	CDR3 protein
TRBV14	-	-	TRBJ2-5	TGTGCCAGCAGCCATAAGGTGGGGCGCTTCTACAATGAGCAGTACTTC	CASSHKVGRFYNEQYF
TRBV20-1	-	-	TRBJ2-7	TGCAGTGCTAGACAGGGGACTAACGAGCAGTACTTC	CSARQGTNEQYF
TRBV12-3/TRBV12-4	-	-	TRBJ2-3	TGTGCCAGCAGTCCCCTCTCCGGGCGGACGCAGTATTTT	CASSPLSGRTQYF
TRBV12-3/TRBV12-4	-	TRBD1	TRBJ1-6	TGTGCCAGCAGTTGGGGCCCCCAGGGGGCGAGGTCACCCCTCCACTTT	CASSWGPQGARSPLHF
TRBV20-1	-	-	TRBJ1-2	TGCAGTGCTAGCCAGATCGGCTACACCTTC	CSASQIGYTF
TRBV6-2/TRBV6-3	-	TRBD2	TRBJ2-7	TGTGCCAGCAGTTATTCGTCCGGGCGGGAGTATGACTACGAGCAGTACTTC	CASSYSSGREYDYEQYF
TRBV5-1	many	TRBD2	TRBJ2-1	TGCGCCAGCAGCTTCCGGGGGCGGGAGGGCAGAAATGAGCAGTTCTTC	CASSFRGREGRNEQFF
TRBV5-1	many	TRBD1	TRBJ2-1	TGCGCCAGCGGCCACCCCCGGGGAACAGGGGGCTCCTCTATAGACAATGAGCAGTTCTTC	CASGHPRGTGGSSIDNEQFF
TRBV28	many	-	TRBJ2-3	TGTGCCAGCAGTACAACAGGGTACACGACTAGCACAGATACGCAGTATTTT	CASSTTGYTTSTDTQYF
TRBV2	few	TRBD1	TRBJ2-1	TGTGCCAGCAGCCGGGACAGGGGATGGGATGAGCAGTTCTTC	CASSRDRGWDEQFF
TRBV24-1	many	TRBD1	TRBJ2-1	TGTGCCACCAGTGACCCGGGACAGGGCTACAATGAGCAGTTCTTC	CATSDPGQGYNEQFF
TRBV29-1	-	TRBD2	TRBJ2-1	TGCAGCGTTGATGGCGGGAGCGTATCCGAGCAGTTCTTC	CSVDGGSVSEQFF
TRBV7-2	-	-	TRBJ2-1	TGTGCCAGCAGCTCGGTCCGTGGGGCTTGGAATGAGCAGTTCTTC	CASSSVRGAWNEQFF
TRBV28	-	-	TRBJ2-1	TGTGCCAGCAGTTACTCCAGGGATAAGTACAATGAGCAGTTCTTC	CASSYSRDKYNEQFF
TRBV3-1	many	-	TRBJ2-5	TGTGCCAGCAGCCAAGATCCAGGGACACAAGAGACCCAGTACTTC	CASSQDPGTQETQYF
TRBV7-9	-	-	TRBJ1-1	TGTGCCAGCAGCTCGTTCACCTACACTGAAGCTTTCTTT	CASSSFTYTEAFF
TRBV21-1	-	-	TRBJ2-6	TGTGCCAGCAGCAAAGCGGATCGAAGGGTACTTTCTGGGGCCAACGTCCTGACTTTC	CASSKADRRVLSGANVLTF
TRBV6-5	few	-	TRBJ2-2	TGTGCCAGCAGTTATCTCCCGGGGCGCGCCGGGGAGCTGTTTTTT	CASSYLPGRAGELFF
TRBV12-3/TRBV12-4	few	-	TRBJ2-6	TGTGCCAGCAGGCCGACAAACTCTGGGGCCAACGTCCTGACTTTC	CASRPTNSGANVLTF
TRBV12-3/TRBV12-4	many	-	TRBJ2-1	TGTGCCAGCAGCAGCCTCCGGGCCGCTCACTACAATGAGCAGTTCTTC	CASSSLRAAHYNEQFF
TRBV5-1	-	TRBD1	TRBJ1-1	TGCGCCAGCACCCAACAGGGGGCTTGGTCTGAAGCTTTCTTT	CASTQQGAWSEAFF
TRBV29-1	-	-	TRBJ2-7	TGCAGCGTTGGAAGGGCCGGGGCAGGGTCCTACGAGCAGTACTTC	CSVGRAGAGSYEQYF
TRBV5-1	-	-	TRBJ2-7	TGCGCCAGCAGCGTGGTTAGGGGACAAGAGCAGTACTTC	CASSVVRGQEQYF
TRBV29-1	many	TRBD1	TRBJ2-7	TGCAGCGCAGGGACCCAGGGGGTCGAGCAGTACTTC	CSAGTQGVEQYF
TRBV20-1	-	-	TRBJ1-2	TGCAGTGCCCCCGGCGGGGTTGGCTACACCTTC	CSAPGGVGYTF
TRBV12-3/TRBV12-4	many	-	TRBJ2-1	TGTGCCAGCAGTTTTTTCGTCGATGGGGAGCAGTTCTTC	CASSFFVDGEQFF
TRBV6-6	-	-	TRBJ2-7	TGTGCCAGCAAGTACCAGCTGATCTACGAGCAGTACTTC	CASKYQLIYEQYF
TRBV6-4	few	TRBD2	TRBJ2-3	TGTGCCAGCAGAGCGGGGTATACGCAGTATTTT	CASRAGYTQYF
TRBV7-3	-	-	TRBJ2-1	TGTGCCAGCAGCTTTCAACTTCGGAATGAGCAGTTCTTC	CASSFQLRNEQFF
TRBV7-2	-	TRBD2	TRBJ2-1	TGTGCCAGCAGCCCGACACTAGCGGGGGGCTACAATGAGCAGTTCTTC	CASSPTLAGGYNEQFF
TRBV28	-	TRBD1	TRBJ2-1	TGTGCCAGCAGTGTAGACAGGGGATTGGACTCCTACAATGAGCAGTTCTTC	CASSVDRGLDSYNEQFF
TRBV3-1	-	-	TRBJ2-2	TGTGCCAGCAGCCAAGGTGCAGGGGCCGGGGAGCTGTTTTTT	CASSQGAGAGELFF
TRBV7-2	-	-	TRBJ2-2	TGTGCCAGCAGCCCCCAAGGCTACTACACCGGGGAGCTGTTTTTT	CASSPQGYYTGELFF
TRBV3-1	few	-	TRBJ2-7	TGTGCCAGCAGCCAGGCGAGGGGCAGCGAGCAGTACTTC	CASSQARGSEQYF
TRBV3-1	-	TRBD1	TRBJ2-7	TGTGCCAGCAGCGGAGACAGGGGCTACGAGCAGTACTTC	CASSGDRGYEQYF
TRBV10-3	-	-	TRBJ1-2	TGTGCCATCAGTGTGGCGGGTGGCTACACCTTC	CAISVAGGYTF
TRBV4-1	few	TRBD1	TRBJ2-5	TGCGCCAGCAGCCAAGACGGGACAGGGGATGGGCAGTACTTC	CASSQDGTGDGQYF
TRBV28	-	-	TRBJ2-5	TGTGCCAGCAGTTGGCCCGAAGGGGAGACCCAGTACTTC	CASSWPEGETQYF
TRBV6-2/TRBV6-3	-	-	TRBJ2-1	TGTGCCAGCAGTTCTCCGGGGAACTCCTACAATGAGCAGTTCTTC	CASSSPGNSYNEQFF
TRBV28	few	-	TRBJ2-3	TGTGCCAGCAGTTTCAGAGGCCCGTCCGCAGATACGCAGTATTTT	CASSFRGPSADTQYF
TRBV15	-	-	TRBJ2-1	TGTGCCACCAGCAGGCAGAGAGGGGAGAATGAGCAGTTCTTC	CATSRQRGENEQFF
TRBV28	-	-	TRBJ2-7	TGTGCCAGCAGTTTTCGGGTGACAGAGGGCGACGAGCAGTACTTC	CASSFRVTEGDEQYF
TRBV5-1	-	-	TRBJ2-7	TGCGCCAGCAGCGCTGACTGGGCGGACGAGCAGTACTTC	CASSADWADEQYF
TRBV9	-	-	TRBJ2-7	TGTGCCAGCAGCGTAGAGGACTCTGCCTACGAGCAGTACTTC	CASSVEDSAYEQYF
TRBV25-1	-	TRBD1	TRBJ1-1	TGTGCCAGCAGTGATTGGACAGGGGAAACTTTCTTT	CASSDWTGETFF
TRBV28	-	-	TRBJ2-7	TGTGCCAGCAGCCCCATTCATAAGATCTACGAGCAGTACTTC	CASSPIHKIYEQYF
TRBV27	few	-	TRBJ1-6	TGTGCCAGCAGTTTGGGGGTCGGGGGGAGAGGTTCACCCCTCCACTTT	CASSLGVGGRGSPLHF
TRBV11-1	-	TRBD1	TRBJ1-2	TGTGCCAGCAGCCCTATTCGTGGGACAGGGAGCGGCTACACCTTC	CASSPIRGTGSGYTF
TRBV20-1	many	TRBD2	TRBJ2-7	TGCAGTGCTAGAGGAGCGGGAGCCCTCTACGAGCAGTACTTC	CSARGAGALYEQYF
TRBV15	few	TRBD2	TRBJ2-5	TGTGCCACCAGCACTGGTGGGGGGGATGAGGAGACCCAGTACTTC	CATSTGGGDEETQYF
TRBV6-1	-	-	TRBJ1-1	TGTGCCAGCAGTGAAGATGGAGGAATCGAACGCGAAGCTTTCTTT	CASSEDGGIEREAFF
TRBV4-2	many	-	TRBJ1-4	TGTGCCAGCAGCACCAGGGGATTATTAACTAATGAAAAACTGTTTTTT	CASSTRGLLTNEKLFF
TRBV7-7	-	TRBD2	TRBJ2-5	TGTGCCAGCAGCTTAAGAGTAGCGGGGAGTTTAGAGACCCAGTACTTC	CASSLRVAGSLETQYF
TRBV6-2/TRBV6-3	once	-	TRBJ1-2	TGTGCCAGCAGTTACGGGGGACTCCAACGCGGCTATGGCTACACCTTC	CASSYGGLQRGYGYTF
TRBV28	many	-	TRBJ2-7	TGTGCCAGTTCCCCTGACGACTACTCCTACGAGCAGTACTTC	CASSPDDYSYEQYF
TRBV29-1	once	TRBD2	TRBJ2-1	TGCAGTGTTGAACGACTAGCGGGAGATGAGCAGTTCTTC	CSVERLAGDEQFF
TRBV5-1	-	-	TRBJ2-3	TGCGCCAGCAGAAGGGGATCCGGCACAGATACGCAGTATTTT	CASRRGSGTDTQYF
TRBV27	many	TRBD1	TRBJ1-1	TGTGCCAGCAGTTTTGGAGGGGGCCCTGAAGCTTTCTTT	CASSFGGGPEAFF
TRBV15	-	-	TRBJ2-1	TGTGCCACCGCTCGGGGGCAATACGAGCAGTTCTTC	CATARGQYEQFF